A single sample gave rise to the 27 T cell receptor beta chains below, sequenced in a study of CD8+ T cells in alopecia areata. The authors extracted RNA and reverse transcribed it into cDNA as the sequencing template. Libraries were prepared by immunoSEQ multiplex PCR; TCRdb keeps only in-frame clonotypes and omits some of them. Singletons are absent from the sample, which has 200,000 to 300,000 clones. Combined cutaneous lymph node cells underwent sorting by CD4, CD8alpha, NKG2D, NKG2ACE and additional markers. Sequencing was done on a sample of CD4+ T cells sorted from a lymph node. The receptors derive from a C3H/HeJ mouse with alopecia areata. Strain haplotype at MHC: H2-k.

This clone was picked up a small number of times. Gene names are mouse gene names. The CDR3 is CASSFLDSNYAEQFF. CDR3 DNA, as far as it was read: TGTGCCAGCAGTTTCTTGGACTCTAACTATGCT. The chain recombines TRBV14 with TRBJ2-1; TRBD2 might be the D (5 bases). The CDR3 extends 4 residues past the end of the read, so its final part is completed from the germline J gene. The CDR3 is made up of 15 amino acids. V gave up 0 bases and J gave up 0 bases, with 7 bases separating them. Germline CDR1 reads SGHDT; CDR2 reads FRDEAV.

Turning to this clone: Gene names and germline refer to mouse. With the read ending 4 residues before the CDR3 end, the germline J gene is used to fill in that end. The rearrangement joins TRBV31 to TRBJ2-5; 7 bases are shared with TRBD1. The junction had 4 bases not matched to a gene; V was cut back by 1 base and J by 3 bases. The CDR3 loop spans 14 amino acids. Germline V lookup: CDR1 GKSSPN, CDR2 SITVG. The part of the CDR3 DNA that was read is TGTGCCTGGAGTCCTGGGACAGCACAAGAC. Its translation: CAWSPGTAQD. The whole CDR3 region reads CAWSPGTAQDTQYF.

This clone was seen only a few times. The germline and genes are mouse ones. The read stops 4 residues short of the end of the CDR3; the missing end is completed from the germline J gene. Other DNA sequences of this sample code for an identical CDR3. The chain recombines TRBV17 with TRBJ1-1, with a weak D call TRBD1 (5 bases). This CDR3 spans 12 amino acids. Germline V gene lookup returns CDR1 MNHDT and CDR2 YYDKIL. CDR3 DNA (partial): TGTGCTAGCAGTAGTCAGGGAACA. It translates to CASSSQGT. The CDR3 in full is CASSSQGTEVFF.

Remarks on this clone: All gene names here are mouse names. The read comes to an end 4 residues before the CDR3 does, leaving the germline J gene to fill in the end. The rearrangement links TRBV1 to TRBJ2-2; 7 bases match TRBD1. Germline CDR1 is NSQYPW and CDR2 is LRSPGD (reference sequence). V dropped 3 bases and J dropped 4; count of bases not matched to a gene: 5. This CDR3 contains 15 residues. The part of the CDR3 DNA that was read is TGCACCTGCAGTGCGCAGGGGGTTATCACCGGG. It translates to CTCSAQGVITG. The CDR3 reads in full as CTCSAQGVITGQLYF.

This clone has just a few counts. Gene labels here are mouse ones. The CDR3 is cut off 4 residues early in the read; its end comes from the germline J gene. The V call is TRBV19, the J call TRBJ2-3; D is perhaps TRBD1 (6 bases). CDR3 length: 14 residues. CDR1 and CDR2 from the germline V gene are FNHDT and SITEND (reference sequence). Trimming took off 5 bases at V and 0 bases at J, with 10 bases between the two ends. CDR3 amino acids: CASRPTGSAETLYF. Partial CDR3 DNA: TGTGCCAGCAGGCCGACAGGTAGTGCAGAA.

This clone was found a few times. Mouse gene names and germline throughout. The read comes to an end 4 residues before the CDR3 does, leaving the germline J gene to fill in the end. V is TRBV1 and J is TRBJ2-5; 9 nucleotides match TRBD2. The germline CDR1 and CDR2 sequences are NSQYPW and LRSPGD (reference sequence). The CDR3 covers 17 residues. Germline trimming cut 2 bases from V and 2 bases from J; bases unmatched to any gene: 8. The covered CDR3 bases are TGCACCTGCAGTGCAAAGGTGGGGGGGCGAGGCCAAGAC. It translates to CTCSAKVGGRGQD. The complete CDR3 protein is CTCSAKVGGRGQDTQYF.

This clone was counted between two and nine times. Gene names are the mouse ones. Read coverage stops 4 residues before the CDR3 terminus; the germline J gene supplies the remainder. Within the sample, other DNA sequences also encode this same CDR3. V and J are TRBV1 and TRBJ2-2; D perhaps matches TRBD1 (5 bases). The CDR3 is made up of 15 amino acids. Between the trimmed V and J ends, which lost 3 bases and 0 bases, there was a span of 8 bases. From germline, CDR1 is NSQYPW and CDR2 LRSPGD (reference sequence). The sequenced part of the CDR3 DNA is TGCACCTGCAGTGCGCAGGGAGCAAACACCGGG. It encodes CTCSAQGANTG. The CDR3 as a whole reads CTCSAQGANTGQLYF.

To note about this clone: It may be a read error: a sequence one base away is much more abundant. Here the gene names and germline are mouse. The read ends 4 residues early relative to the CDR3; the germline J gene fills the gap. The chain links TRBV19 to TRBJ2-2; 9 bases align to TRBD1. The germline CDR1 and CDR2 sequences are FNHDT and SITEND (reference sequence). There are 14 residues in the CDR3. J lost 1 base, V lost 6 bases, and 1 base had no gene match. The sequenced part of the CDR3 DNA is TGTGCCAGCAAGGACAGGGGAAACACCGGG. As protein: CASKDRGNTG. The whole CDR3 protein is CASKDRGNTGQLYF.

This clone occurred a few times. Mouse germline and gene names are used. Read sequence stops 3 residues before the CDR3 end, and the germline J gene provides the missing end. The V call is TRBV13-1, the J call TRBJ1-6; 8 nucleotides line up with TRBD1. TRBJ1-6 is placed among ORFs of uncertain function. The junction had 3 bases not matched to a gene; V was cut back by 6 bases and J by 7 bases. The CDR3 has 13 amino acids. Germline V gene lookup returns CDR1 NSHNY and CDR2 SYGAGN. The sequenced CDR3 bases are TGTGCCAGCAACAGGGGGAGGAATTCGCCC. This gives the protein CASNRGRNSP. The whole CDR3 is CASNRGRNSPLYF.

Note on this clone: The genes and germline here are from mouse. The CDR3 end lies 4 residues beyond the end of the read and is filled in from the germline J gene. Within the sample, other DNA sequences also encode this same CDR3. The gene calls are TRBV13-1 and TRBJ2-1, with 7 bases lining up with TRBD1. This CDR3 is 13 amino acids long. Germline V gene data show CDR1 as NSHNY and CDR2 as SYGAGN. Partial CDR3 DNA: TGTGCCAGCAGTCGACAGGGACGGGCT. It specifies CASSRQGRA. The full CDR3 protein reads CASSRQGRAEQFF.

This clone appeared a few times. Mouse names are used for the genes. CDR3 loop: CASSQEPVGGAETLYF. Partial CDR3 DNA: TGTGCCAGCAGCCAAGAACCCGTGGGGGGGGCAGAA. V is TRBV5 and J is TRBJ2-3; TRBD2 matches 8 bases. The DNA ends 4 residues before the CDR3 does, and the rest of the CDR3 is filled in from the germline J gene. CDR1 LGHNA and CDR2 YNLKQL come from the germline V gene (reference sequence). The CDR3 length is 16 residues. The V segment lost 0 bases and the J segment 3 bases; nucleotides outside the gene matches: 5.

This clone was seen more than once but under ten times. Gene names are the mouse ones. The read finishes 4 residues shy of the CDR3 end, and the germline J gene is used to complete it. This chain uses TRBV1 with TRBJ1-1; no reliable D call. This CDR3 has 11 residues. The germline CDR1 and CDR2 sequences are NSQYPW and LRSPGD (reference sequence). Here the CDR3 reads CTCSAQQEVFF. CDR3 bases read: TGCACCTGCAGTGCACAACAA. Together with reference TRBV1 and TRBJ1-1, the CDR3 gives the full variable domain: VTLLEQNPRWRLVPRGQAVNLRCILKNSQYPWMSWYQQDLQKQLQWLFTLRSPGDKEVKSLPGADYLATRVTDTELRLQVANMSQGRTLYCTCSAQQEVFFGKGTRLTVV.

Remarks on this clone: Mouse germline and gene names are used. CDR3 amino acids: CASSIPDIQNTLYF. The sequenced CDR3 bases are TGTGCCAGCAGTATACCGGACATTCAAAAC. The chain is built from TRBV19 and TRBJ2-4; a weak D match, TRBD1 (5 bases). Sequencing ends 4 residues short of the CDR3 end; the germline J gene provides the rest. Per the germline V gene, CDR1 is FNHDT and CDR2 is SITEND (reference sequence). Trimming left V 1 base short and J 2 bases short, with 8 bases between. This CDR3 is built from 14 residues.

As regards this clone: Gene names follow the mouse nomenclature. The read ends 3 residues early relative to the CDR3; the germline J gene fills the gap. The chain combines TRBV1 with TRBJ1-6; 7 positions match TRBD1. TRBJ1-6 is known as an ORF, though its function is uncertain. With 4 bases clipped from V and 0 bases from J, the junction kept 0 bases outside the gene matches. The length of the CDR3 is 15 residues. Germline V CDR1 and CDR2: NSQYPW, LRSPGD (reference sequence). The covered CDR3 bases are TGCACCTGCAGTGGACAGGGTTCCTATAATTCGCCC. Translating gives CTCSGQGSYNSP. The full CDR3 protein reads CTCSGQGSYNSPLYF.

Worth noting for this clone: The germline and genes are mouse ones. From the germline J gene comes the end of the CDR3, since the read stops 4 residues before it. This chain connects TRBV31 to TRBJ1-1; the match to TRBD1 covers 8 bases. The ends lost 0 bases at V and 3 bases at J; junction bases unmatched: 3. CDR1 GKSSPN and CDR2 SITVG come from the germline V gene. This CDR3 comprises 14 residues. The DNA read from the CDR3 is TGTGCCTGGAGTCTACCAGGGGGCCACACA. Translation gives CAWSLPGGHT. The whole CDR3 reads CAWSLPGGHTEVFF.

In this sample, this clone turned up a few times. Germline and genes here are mouse. The CDR3 goes on 4 residues after the read ends, and that part is filled in from the germline J gene. The gene calls are TRBV19 and TRBJ2-1; the match to TRBD2 covers 9 bases. V lost 5 bases and J lost 1; bases outside the gene matches: 7. This CDR3 is 16 amino acids long. Germline CDR1 reads FNHDT; CDR2 reads SITEND (reference sequence). This CDR3 reads CASRSWGGRNYAEQFF. The covered CDR3 bases are TGTGCCAGCAGATCCTGGGGGGGGCGCAACTATGCT.

This clone occurred a few times. Germline and genes: mouse. Other DNA sequences in the same sample also yield this CDR3. The DNA read from the CDR3 is TGTGCCTGGAGTCTGGGGGGACAGAACACCGGG. It specifies CAWSLGGQNTG. The entire CDR3 protein is CAWSLGGQNTGQLYF. The V and J genes are TRBV31 and TRBJ2-2, with D tentatively TRBD1 (7 bases). Coverage ceases 4 residues before the CDR3 finishes, and the germline J gene fills in the end. V was cut by 0 bases and J by 2 bases, with 10 bases left in between. This CDR3 region has 15 residues. Germline CDR1 is GKSSPN and CDR2 is SITVG.

As to this clone: Mouse gene names and germline throughout. The read is 3 residues too short to cover the CDR3 end, so that end is filled in from the germline J gene. The chain is built from TRBV13-1 and TRBJ1-6; D is uncertain. TRBJ1-6 is an ORF, with its function uncertain. The germline gives CDR1 NSHNY, CDR2 SYGAGN. This CDR3 spans 15 amino acids. V shed 4 bases and J shed 0 bases, with 8 bases lying between them. The CDR3 region is CASSQQDSYNSPLYF. The covered CDR3 bases are TGTGCCAGCAGTCAACAAGATTCCTATAATTCGCCC.

This clone has only a few counts. Genes and germline come from the mouse. The read halts 4 residues ahead of the CDR3 end, with the missing end drawn from the germline J gene. V usage is TRBV31 and J usage is TRBJ2-5; 10 nucleotides line up with TRBD2. The CDR3 totals 15 residues. The germline CDR1 and CDR2 sequences are GKSSPN and SITVG. The covered CDR3 bases are TGTGCCTGGAGTCTAGAGCTGGGGGGGCGAGAC. Its protein is CAWSLELGGRD. The full-length CDR3 reads as CAWSLELGGRDTQYF.

Notes on this clone: Gene names and germline refer to mouse. The observed sequence ends 4 residues before the CDR3 terminus, with the missing tail filled in from the germline J gene. The same CDR3 also results from other DNA sequences found in this sample. The rearrangement uses TRBV13-2 and TRBJ2-5; 7 positions agree with TRBD2. CDR1 and CDR2 from the germline V gene are NNHNN and SYGAGS (reference sequence). This CDR3 contains 13 residues. This chain's CDR3 is CASGGTGKDTQYF. The CDR3 DNA, read in part, is TGTGCCAGCGGTGGGACTGGAAAAGAC.

This clone was observed a handful of times. Genes here carry mouse names. The CDR3 is cut off 4 residues early in the read; its end comes from the germline J gene. This CDR3 is also generated by other DNA sequences in the sample. V gene TRBV13-1 combines with J gene TRBJ2-1; 9 bases are shared with TRBD1. Germline V gene data show CDR1 as NSHNY and CDR2 as SYGAGN. V lost 6 bases, J lost 3 bases, and 1 base stayed unmatched. The CDR3 has 13 residues. The sequenced CDR3 bases are TGTGCCAGCAAGACAGGGGGCTATGCT. It encodes CASKTGGYA. The CDR3 reads in full as CASKTGGYAEQFF.

Remarks on this clone: Gene and germline names: mouse. The missing CDR3 end, 4 residues past where the read stops, is filled in from the germline J gene. This chain uses TRBV17 with TRBJ2-7, with a possible D match to TRBD2 (6 bases). The CDR3 runs to 14 residues. Germline V gene sequence: CDR1 MNHDT, CDR2 YYDKIL. CDR3 residues: CASSRDVGGYEQYF. Partial CDR3 DNA: TGTGCTAGCAGTAGAGATGTTGGGGGTTAT.

This clone has more than one count but fewer than ten. These gene names are mouse names. The read gets to within 4 residues of the CDR3 end, and the germline J gene fills in the rest. The chain combines TRBV5 with TRBJ2-7; D might be TRBD1 (6 bases). This CDR3 has 15 amino acids. Trimming removed 2 bases from V and 0 bases from J, with 11 bases in between. CDR1 is LGHNA, CDR2 YNLKQL, per germline (reference sequence). CDR3 amino acids: CASSQNRESSYEQYF. CDR3 DNA (partial): TGTGCCAGCAGCCAAAACAGGGAGAGCTCCTAT.

This clone was counted a few times. All gene names here are mouse names. The covered CDR3 bases are TGTGCCAGCAGCCAAGTACTGGGGGGCGGTTCAAACACCGGG. Translated: CASSQVLGGGSNTG. From start to end, the CDR3 is CASSQVLGGGSNTGQLYF. V is TRBV5 and J is TRBJ2-2; TRBD2 agrees at 9 bases. The missing CDR3 end, 4 residues past where the read stops, is filled in from the germline J gene. The CDR3 loop spans 18 amino acids. Trimming took 1 base from V and 0 from J; bases not matched to a gene: 6. CDR1 and CDR2 from the germline V gene are LGHNA and YNLKQL (reference sequence).

This clone has a handful of counts. Any gene name here is a mouse gene name. The observed sequence ends 4 residues before the CDR3 terminus, with the missing tail filled in from the germline J gene. The chain joins TRBV1 to TRBJ2-3; TRBD1 is a possible D gene (5 bases). Trimming removed 1 base from V and 0 bases from J, with 8 bases in between. This CDR3 region has 15 residues. Germline lookup yields CDR1 NSQYPW and CDR2 LRSPGD (reference sequence). The sequenced part of the CDR3 DNA is TGCACCTGCAGTGCAGTGACAGTGAGTGCAGAA. Its protein is CTCSAVTVSAE. Given in full, the CDR3 is CTCSAVTVSAETLYF.

This clone was detected only a few times. Genes and germline come from the mouse. The CDR3 goes on 4 residues after the read ends, and that part is filled in from the germline J gene. This chain uses TRBV13-1 with TRBJ1-2; the D gene is possibly TRBD1 (6 bases). V lost 2 bases and J 4 bases, leaving 12 bases between the germline ends. The CDR3 covers 14 residues. Looked up from germline, CDR1 is NSHNY and CDR2 is SYGAGN. The CDR3 sequence is CASSENRAGSDYTF. The covered CDR3 bases are TGTGCCAGCAGTGAAAACAGGGCAGGCTCC.

On this clone: These gene names are mouse names. The read halts 4 residues ahead of the CDR3 end, with the missing end drawn from the germline J gene. The rearrangement uses TRBV13-2 and TRBJ2-7, with 9 positions matching TRBD2. The CDR3 covers 14 residues. CDR1 is NNHNN and CDR2 is SYGAGS in the germline V gene (reference sequence). The CDR3 bases that were read are TGTGCCAGCGGTGATGCAAACTGGGGGGAT. Translation: CASGDANWGD. In full, the CDR3 reads CASGDANWGDEQYF.